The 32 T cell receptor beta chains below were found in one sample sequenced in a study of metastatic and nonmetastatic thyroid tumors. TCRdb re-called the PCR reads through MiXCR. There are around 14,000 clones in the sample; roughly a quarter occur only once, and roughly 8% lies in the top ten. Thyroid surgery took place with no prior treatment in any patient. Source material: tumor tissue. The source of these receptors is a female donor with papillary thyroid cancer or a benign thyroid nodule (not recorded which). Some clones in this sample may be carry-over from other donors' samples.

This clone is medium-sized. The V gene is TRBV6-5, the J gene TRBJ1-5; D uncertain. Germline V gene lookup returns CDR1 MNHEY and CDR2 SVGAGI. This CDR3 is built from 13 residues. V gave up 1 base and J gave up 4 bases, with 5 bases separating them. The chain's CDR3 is CASSYLGNQPQHF. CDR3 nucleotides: TGTGCCAGCAGTTACTTAGGTAATCAGCCCCAGCATTTT.

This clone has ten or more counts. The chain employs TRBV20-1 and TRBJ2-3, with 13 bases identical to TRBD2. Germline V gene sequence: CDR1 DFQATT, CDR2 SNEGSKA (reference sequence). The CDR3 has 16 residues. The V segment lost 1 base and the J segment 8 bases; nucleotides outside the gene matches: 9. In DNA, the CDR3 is TGCAGTGCTAGAGGTGGGACTAGCGGGGCATCCGGTACGCAGTATTTT. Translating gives CSARGGTSGASGTQYF.

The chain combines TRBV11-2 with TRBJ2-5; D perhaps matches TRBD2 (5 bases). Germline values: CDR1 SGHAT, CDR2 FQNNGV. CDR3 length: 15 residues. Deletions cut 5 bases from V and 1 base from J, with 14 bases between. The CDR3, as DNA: TGTGCCAGCAGCCAATACGGAGGACCCCAAGAGACCCAGTACTTC. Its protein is CASSQYGGPQETQYF. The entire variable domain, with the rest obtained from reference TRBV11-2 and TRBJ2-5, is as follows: EAGVAQSPRYKIIEKRQSVAFWCNPISGHATLYWYQQILGQGPKLLIQFQNNGVVDDSQLPKDRFSAERLKGVDSTLKIQPAKLEDSAVYLCASSQYGGPQETQYFGPGTRLLVL.

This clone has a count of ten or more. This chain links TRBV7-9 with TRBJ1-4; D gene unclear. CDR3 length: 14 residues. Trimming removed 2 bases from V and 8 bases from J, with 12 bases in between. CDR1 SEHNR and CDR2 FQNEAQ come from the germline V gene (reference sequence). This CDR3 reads CASSLTNTVEKLFF. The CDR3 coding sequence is TGTGCCAGCAGCTTAACGAACACAGTCGAAAAACTGTTTTTT.

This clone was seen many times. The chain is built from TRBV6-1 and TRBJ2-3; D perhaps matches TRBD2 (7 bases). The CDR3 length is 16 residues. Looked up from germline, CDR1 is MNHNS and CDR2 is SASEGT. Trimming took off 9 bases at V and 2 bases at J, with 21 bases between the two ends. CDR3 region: CASEGGEWEITDTQYF. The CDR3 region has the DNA TGTGCCAGTGAAGGGGGGGAATGGGAGATCACAGATACGCAGTATTTT.

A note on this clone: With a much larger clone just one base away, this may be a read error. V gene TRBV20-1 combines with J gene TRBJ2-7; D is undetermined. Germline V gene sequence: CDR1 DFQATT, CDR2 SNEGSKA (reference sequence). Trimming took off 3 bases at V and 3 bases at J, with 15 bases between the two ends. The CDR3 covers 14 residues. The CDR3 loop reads CSASVAREHYEQYF. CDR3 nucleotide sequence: TGCAGTGCTAGTGTGGCCCGAGAGCACTACGAGCAGTACTTC.

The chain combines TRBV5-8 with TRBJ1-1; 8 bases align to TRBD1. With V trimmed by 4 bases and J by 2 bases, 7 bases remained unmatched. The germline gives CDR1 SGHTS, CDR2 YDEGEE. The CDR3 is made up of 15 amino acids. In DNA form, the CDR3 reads TGTGCCAGCAGCACATGGACAGGGCCTAACACTGAAGCTTTCTTT. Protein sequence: CASSTWTGPNTEAFF.

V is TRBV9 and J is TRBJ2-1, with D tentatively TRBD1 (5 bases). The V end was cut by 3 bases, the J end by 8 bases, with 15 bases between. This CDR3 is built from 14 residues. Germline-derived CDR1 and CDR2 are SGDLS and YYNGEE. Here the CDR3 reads CASSDGHPADEQFF. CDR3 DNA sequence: TGTGCCAGCAGCGATGGACACCCCGCGGATGAGCAGTTCTTC.

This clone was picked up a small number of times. The CDR3: CASSTGDNSPLHF. CDR3 DNA: TGTGCCAGCAGTACAGGGGATAATTCACCCCTCCACTTT. The chain carries TRBV28 and TRBJ1-6, with 7 bases identical to TRBD1. Germline assignment: CDR1 MDHEN and CDR2 SYDVKM. The CDR3 has 13 residues. The junction had 0 bases not matched to a gene; V was cut back by 5 bases and J by 5 bases.

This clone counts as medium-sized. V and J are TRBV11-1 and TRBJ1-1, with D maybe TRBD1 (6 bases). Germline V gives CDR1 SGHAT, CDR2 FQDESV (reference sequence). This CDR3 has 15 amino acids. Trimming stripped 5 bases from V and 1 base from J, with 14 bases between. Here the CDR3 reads CASSPGVAGNTEAFF. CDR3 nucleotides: TGTGCCAGCAGCCCAGGGGTGGCAGGGAACACTGAAGCTTTCTTT. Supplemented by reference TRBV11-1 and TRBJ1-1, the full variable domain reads EAEVAQSPRYKITEKSQAVAFWCDPISGHATLYWYRQILGQGPELLVQFQDESVVDDSQLPKDRFSAERLKGVDSTLKIQPAELGDSAMYLCASSPGVAGNTEAFFGQGTRLTVV.

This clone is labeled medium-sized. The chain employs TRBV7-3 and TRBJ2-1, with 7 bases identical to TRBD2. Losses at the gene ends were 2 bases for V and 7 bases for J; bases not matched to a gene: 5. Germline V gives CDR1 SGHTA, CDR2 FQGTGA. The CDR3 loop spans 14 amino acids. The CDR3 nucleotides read TGTGCCAGCAGCTTAGGCGGGAGCGCGAATGAGCAGTTCTTC. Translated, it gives CASSLGGSANEQFF.

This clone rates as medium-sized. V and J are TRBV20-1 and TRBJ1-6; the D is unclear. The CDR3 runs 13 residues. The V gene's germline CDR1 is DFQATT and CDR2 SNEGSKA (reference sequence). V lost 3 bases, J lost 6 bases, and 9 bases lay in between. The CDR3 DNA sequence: TGCAGTGCTAGTGCGGAGATTAATTCACCCCTCCACTTT. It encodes CSASAEINSPLHF.

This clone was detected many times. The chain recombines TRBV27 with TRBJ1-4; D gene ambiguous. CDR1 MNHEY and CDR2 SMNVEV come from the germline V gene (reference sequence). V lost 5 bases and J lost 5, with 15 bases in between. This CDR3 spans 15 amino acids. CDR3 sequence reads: CASSPRTAGNEKLFF. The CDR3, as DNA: TGTGCCAGCAGTCCCCGGACCGCCGGCAATGAAAAACTGTTTTTT.

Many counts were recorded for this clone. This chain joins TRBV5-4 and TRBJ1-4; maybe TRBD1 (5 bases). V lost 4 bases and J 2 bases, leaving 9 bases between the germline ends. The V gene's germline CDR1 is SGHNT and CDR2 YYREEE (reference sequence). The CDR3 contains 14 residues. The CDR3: CASSSRATNEKLFF. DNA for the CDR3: TGTGCCAGCAGCAGCAGGGCGACTAATGAAAAACTGTTTTTT.

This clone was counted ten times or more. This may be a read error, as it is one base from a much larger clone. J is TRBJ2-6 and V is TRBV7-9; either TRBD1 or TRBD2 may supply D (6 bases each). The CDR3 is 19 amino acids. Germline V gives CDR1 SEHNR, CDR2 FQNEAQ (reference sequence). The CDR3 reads CASSLGVGGFGSGTNVLTF. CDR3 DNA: TGTGCCAGCAGCTTAGGGGTGGGGGGCTTCGGATCTGGGACCAACGTCCTGACTTTC. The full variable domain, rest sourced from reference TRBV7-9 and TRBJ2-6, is DTGVSQNPRHKITKRGQNVTFRCDPISEHNRLYWYRQTLGQGPEFLTYFQNEAQLEKSRLLSDRFSAERPKGSFSTLEIQRTEQGDSAMYLCASSLGVGGFGSGTNVLTFGAGSRLTVL.

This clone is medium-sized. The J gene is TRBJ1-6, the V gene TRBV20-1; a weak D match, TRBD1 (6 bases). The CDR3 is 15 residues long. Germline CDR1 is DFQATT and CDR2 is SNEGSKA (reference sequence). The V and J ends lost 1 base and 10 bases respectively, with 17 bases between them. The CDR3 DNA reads TGCAGTGCTAGAGGCGGTGGGGGCGTAGGGTCACCCCTCCACTTT. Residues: CSARGGGGVGSPLHF.

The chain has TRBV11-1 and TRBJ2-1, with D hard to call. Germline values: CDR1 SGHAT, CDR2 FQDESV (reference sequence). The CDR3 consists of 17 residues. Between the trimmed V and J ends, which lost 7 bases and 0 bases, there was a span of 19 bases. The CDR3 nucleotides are TGTGCCAGCATCACTTTAGGTCCCTCAAGCTCCTACAATGAGCAGTTCTTC. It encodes CASITLGPSSSYNEQFF.

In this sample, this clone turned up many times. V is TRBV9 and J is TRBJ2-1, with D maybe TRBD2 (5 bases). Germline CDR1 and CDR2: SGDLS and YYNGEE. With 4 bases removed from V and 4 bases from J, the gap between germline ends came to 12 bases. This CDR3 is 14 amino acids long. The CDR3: CASSPGGPYNEQFF. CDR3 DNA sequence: TGTGCCAGCAGCCCCGGAGGACCGTACAATGAGCAGTTCTTC.

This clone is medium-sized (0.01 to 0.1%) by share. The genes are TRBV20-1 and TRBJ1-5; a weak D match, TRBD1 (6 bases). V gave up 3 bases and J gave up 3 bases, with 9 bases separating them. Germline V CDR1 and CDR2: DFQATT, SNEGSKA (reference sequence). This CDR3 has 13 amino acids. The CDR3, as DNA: TGCAGTGCTAGCGGGGGGGCCAATCAGCCCCAGCATTTT. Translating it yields CSASGGANQPQHF.

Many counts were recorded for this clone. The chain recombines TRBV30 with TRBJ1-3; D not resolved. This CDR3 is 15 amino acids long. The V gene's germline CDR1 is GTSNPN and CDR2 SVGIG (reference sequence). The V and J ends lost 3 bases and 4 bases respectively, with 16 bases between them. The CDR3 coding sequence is TGTGCCTGGAGCAATCCCCCCGACGGGGGAAACACCATATATTTT. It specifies CAWSNPPDGGNTIYF.

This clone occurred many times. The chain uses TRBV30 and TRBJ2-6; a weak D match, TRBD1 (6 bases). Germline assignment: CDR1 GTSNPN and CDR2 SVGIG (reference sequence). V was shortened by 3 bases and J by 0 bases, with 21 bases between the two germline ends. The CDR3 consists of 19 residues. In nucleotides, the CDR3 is TGTGCCTGGAGCCCAGGACAGCTCGGCCATTACTCTGGGGCCAACGTCCTGACTTTC. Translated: CAWSPGQLGHYSGANVLTF.

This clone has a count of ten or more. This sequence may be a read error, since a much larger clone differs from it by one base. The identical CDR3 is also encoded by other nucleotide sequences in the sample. CDR3 region: CASSTGTKSYEQYF. The DNA for the CDR3 is TGTGCCAGCAGTACCGGGACTAAGTCCTACGAGCAGTACTTT. The rearrangement joins TRBV27 to TRBJ2-7; 7 bases line up with TRBD2. CDR3 length equals 14 residues. Germline loops: CDR1 MNHEY, CDR2 SMNVEV (reference sequence).

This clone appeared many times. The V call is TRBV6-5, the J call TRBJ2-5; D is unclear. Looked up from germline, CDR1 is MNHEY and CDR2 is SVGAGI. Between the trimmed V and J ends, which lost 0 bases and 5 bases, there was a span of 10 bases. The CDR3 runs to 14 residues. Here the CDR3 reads CASSYSLDPETQYF. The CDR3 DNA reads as TGTGCCAGCAGTTACTCGTTAGATCCGGAGACCCAGTACTTC.

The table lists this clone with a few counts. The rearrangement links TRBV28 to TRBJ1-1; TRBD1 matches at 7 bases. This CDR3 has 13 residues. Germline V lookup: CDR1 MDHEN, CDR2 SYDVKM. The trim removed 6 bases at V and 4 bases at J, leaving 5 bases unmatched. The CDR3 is CASRTAGGTEAFF. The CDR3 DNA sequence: TGTGCCAGCAGGACCGCAGGGGGCACTGAAGCTTTCTTT. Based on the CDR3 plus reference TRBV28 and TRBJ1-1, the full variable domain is DVKVTQSSRYLVKRTGEKVFLECVQDMDHENMFWYRQDPGLGLRLIYFSYDVKMKEKGDIPEGYSVSREKKERFSLILESASTNQTSMYLCASRTAGGTEAFFGQGTRLTVV.

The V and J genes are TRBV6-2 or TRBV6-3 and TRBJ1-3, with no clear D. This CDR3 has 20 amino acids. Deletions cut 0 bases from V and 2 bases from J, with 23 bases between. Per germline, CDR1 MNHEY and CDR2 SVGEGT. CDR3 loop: CASSYSKELSDIRPGNTIYF. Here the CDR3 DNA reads TGTGCCAGCAGTTACTCGAAAGAGCTCTCTGACATCCGCCCTGGAAACACCATATATTTT.

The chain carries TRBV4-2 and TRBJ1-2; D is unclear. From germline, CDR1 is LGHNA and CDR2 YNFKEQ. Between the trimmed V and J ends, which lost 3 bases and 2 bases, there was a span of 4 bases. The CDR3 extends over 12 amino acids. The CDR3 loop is CASSQGNYGYTF. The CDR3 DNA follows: TGTGCCAGCAGCCAGGGGAACTATGGCTACACCTTC.

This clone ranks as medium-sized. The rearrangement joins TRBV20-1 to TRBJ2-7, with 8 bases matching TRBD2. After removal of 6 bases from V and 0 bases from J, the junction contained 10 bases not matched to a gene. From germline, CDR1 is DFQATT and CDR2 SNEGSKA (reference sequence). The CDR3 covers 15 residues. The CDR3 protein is CSADPTSGSSYEQYF. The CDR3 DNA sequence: TGCAGTGCCGACCCCACTAGCGGTAGCTCCTACGAGCAGTACTTC.

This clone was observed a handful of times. CDR3 bases: TGTGCCAGCAGCTCCGAGACAGGGGATGGCTACACCTTC. The encoded protein is CASSSETGDGYTF. The chain is built from TRBV27 and TRBJ1-2, with 8 bases identical to TRBD1. The ends lost 6 bases at V and 6 bases at J; junction bases unmatched: 6. Looked up from germline, CDR1 is MNHEY and CDR2 is SMNVEV (reference sequence). The CDR3 runs 13 residues.

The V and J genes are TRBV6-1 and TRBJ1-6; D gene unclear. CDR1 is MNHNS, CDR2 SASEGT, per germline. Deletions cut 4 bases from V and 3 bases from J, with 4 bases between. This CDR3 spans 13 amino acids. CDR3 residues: CASSGHYNSPLHF. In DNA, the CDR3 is TGTGCCAGCAGTGGACACTATAATTCACCCCTCCACTTT.

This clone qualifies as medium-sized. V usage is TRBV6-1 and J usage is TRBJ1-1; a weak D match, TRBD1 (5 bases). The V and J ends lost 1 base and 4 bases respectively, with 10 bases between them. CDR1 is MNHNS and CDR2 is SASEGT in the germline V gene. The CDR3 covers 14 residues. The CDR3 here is CASSEVQGFTEAFF. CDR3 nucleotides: TGTGCCAGCAGTGAAGTGCAGGGTTTCACTGAAGCTTTCTTT.

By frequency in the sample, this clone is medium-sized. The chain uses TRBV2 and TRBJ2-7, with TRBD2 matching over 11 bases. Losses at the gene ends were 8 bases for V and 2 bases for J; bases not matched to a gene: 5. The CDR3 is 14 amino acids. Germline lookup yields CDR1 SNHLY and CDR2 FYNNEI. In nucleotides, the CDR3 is TGTGCCAGCCGGCCGGGACTAGCGGCCTACGAGCAGTACTTC. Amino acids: CASRPGLAAYEQYF.

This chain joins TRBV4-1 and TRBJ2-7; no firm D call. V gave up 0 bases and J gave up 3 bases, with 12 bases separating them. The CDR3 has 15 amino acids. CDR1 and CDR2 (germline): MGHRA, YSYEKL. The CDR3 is CASSQEQNPFYEQYF. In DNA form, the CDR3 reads TGCGCCAGCAGCCAAGAACAGAACCCCTTCTACGAGCAGTACTTC.